The 25 T cell receptor beta chains in this list originate from one sample, sequenced in a study of OX40 agonist ivuxolimab in advanced cancers. Libraries were prepared by immunoSEQ multiplex PCR; TCRdb keeps only in-frame clonotypes and omits some of them. The data show around 50,000 clones, under 95% seen once. This material consisted of CD4+ or CD8+ T cells sorted from blood, taken in a trial of the OX40 agonist ivuxolimab. Receptors were obtained from an adult with an advanced solid tumor such as melanoma, head and neck, liver or kidney cancer.

The rearrangement links TRBV6-5 to TRBJ2-7, with 8 bases matching TRBD2. The CDR3 totals 12 residues. J gave up 4 bases and V 6 bases, and 2 bases lay outside the gene matches. Per germline, CDR1 MNHEY and CDR2 SVGAGI. In DNA form, the CDR3 reads TGTGCCAGCAGCAGCGGGAGTTACGAGCAGTACTTC. This gives the protein CASSSGSYEQYF.

This clone was seen only once. The V gene is TRBV27, the J gene TRBJ2-2; no reliable D call. Germline V lookup: CDR1 MNHEY, CDR2 SMNVEV (reference sequence). This CDR3 has 12 amino acids. The ends were cut back, 3 bases at V and 7 bases at J, with 6 bases in the middle. As DNA, the CDR3 is TGTGCCAGCAGTTTTGGAAGCGGGGAGCTGTTTTTT. This sequence encodes CASSFGSGELFF.

The genes are TRBV10-1 and TRBJ2-7; D is uncertain. The germline gives CDR1 WNHNN, CDR2 SYGVQD (reference sequence). Deletions cut 3 bases from V and 6 bases from J, with 6 bases between. This CDR3 is built from 11 residues. In DNA form, the CDR3 reads TGCGCCAGCAGTGATCGCGGCGAGCAGTACTTC. It yields the protein CASSDRGEQYF.

This chain joins TRBV4-1 and TRBJ2-7; 10 bases match TRBD1. V was pared by 4 bases and J by 5 bases, with 14 bases of the junction left unmatched. Per the germline V gene, CDR1 is MGHRA and CDR2 is YSYEKL. The CDR3 is made up of 17 amino acids. The CDR3 reads CASSLDVGGQGIHEQYF. In DNA, the CDR3 is TGCGCCAGCAGCCTTGACGTGGGGGGACAGGGGATCCACGAGCAGTACTTC.

The rearrangement uses TRBV5-4 and TRBJ1-5; the match to TRBD1 covers 10 bases. Germline trimming cut 4 bases from V and 15 bases from J; bases unmatched to any gene: 7. Germline V gene lookup returns CDR1 SGHNT and CDR2 YYREEE (reference sequence). There are 12 residues in the CDR3. CDR3 protein: CASSRGTGALHF. The CDR3 nucleotides read TGTGCCAGCAGCAGAGGGACAGGGGCTTTGCATTTT.

The chain employs TRBV7-8 and TRBJ2-2, with D possibly being TRBD2 (6 bases). This CDR3 has 19 residues. Trimming left V 0 bases short and J 3 bases short, with 20 bases between. CDR1 is SGHVS and CDR2 is FQNEAQ in the germline V gene. DNA of the CDR3: TGTGCCAGCAGCTTAGCTAGCCGAGGTCCGGGACTCTACACCGGGGAGCTGTTTTTT. Residues: CASSLASRGPGLYTGELFF.

This chain links TRBV25-1 with TRBJ2-5, with TRBD2 matching over 12 bases. J gave up 4 bases and V 4 bases, and 1 base lay outside the gene matches. This CDR3 region has 14 residues. Germline values: CDR1 MGHDK, CDR2 SYGVNS. The CDR3 loop is CASSGGLAGETQYF. As DNA, the CDR3 is TGTGCCAGCAGTGGGGGACTAGCGGGAGAGACCCAGTACTTC.

This clone was seen only a few times. The DNA of the CDR3 is TGCGCCAGCAGTGACGGGAATGAAAAACTGTTTTTT. Its translation: CASSDGNEKLFF. The chain joins TRBV10-1 to TRBJ1-4; D unclear. There are 12 residues in the CDR3. V gave up 3 bases and J gave up 5 bases, with 4 bases separating them. Per the germline V gene, CDR1 is WNHNN and CDR2 is SYGVQD (reference sequence).

The J gene is TRBJ1-1, the V gene TRBV4-2; no reliable D call. The V gene lost 0 bases and the J gene lost 4 bases, with 12 bases spanning the gap. The length of the CDR3 is 15 residues. From germline, CDR1 is LGHNA and CDR2 YNFKEQ. The DNA for the CDR3 is TGTGCCAGCAGCCAAGAGCTGGCGACGGGCACTGAAGCTTTCTTT. Protein: CASSQELATGTEAFF.

The table lists this clone with a count of one. The chain is built from TRBV7-9 and TRBJ2-2, with D possibly TRBD1 on 5 matching bases. Germline V CDR1 and CDR2: SEHNR, FQNEAQ (reference sequence). This CDR3 has 17 residues. Trimming left V 3 bases short and J 4 bases short, with 18 bases between. This chain's CDR3 is CASSLRDPKGSTGELFF. Written as DNA, the CDR3 is TGTGCCAGCAGCTTGCGCGATCCAAAGGGGTCCACCGGGGAGCTGTTTTTT.

The rearrangement joins TRBV27 to TRBJ2-5; TRBD1 aligns across 11 bases. Unmatched junction bases numbered 2, after V lost 8 bases and J lost 0 bases. Germline CDR1 reads MNHEY; CDR2 reads SMNVEV (reference sequence). This CDR3 spans 14 amino acids. The CDR3 DNA sequence: TGTGCCAGCGGGGACAGGGGGAACCAAGAGACCCAGTACTTC. As protein: CASGDRGNQETQYF.

The gene calls are TRBV9 and TRBJ1-3; D is unclear. The germline V gene has CDR1 SGDLS and CDR2 YYNGEE. V gave up 4 bases and J gave up 0 bases, with 11 bases separating them. This CDR3 has 15 amino acids. The DNA of the CDR3 is TGTGCCAGCAGCTCATCGGGGTACTCTGGAAACACCATATATTTT. As protein: CASSSSGYSGNTIYF.

This chain uses TRBV28 with TRBJ1-5; D might be TRBD1 (6 bases). The V end was cut by 2 bases, the J end by 4 bases, with 9 bases between. The length of the CDR3 is 14 residues. Germline V lookup: CDR1 MDHEN, CDR2 SYDVKM. Here the CDR3 reads CASSLVTGNQPQHF. The CDR3 DNA sequence: TGTGCCAGCAGTTTAGTTACAGGGAATCAGCCCCAGCATTTT.

V usage is TRBV5-5 and J usage is TRBJ2-5; 8 bases fit TRBD1. J was trimmed by 4 bases and V by 2 bases; bases with no gene match: 4. The V gene's germline CDR1 is SGHKS and CDR2 YYEKEE (reference sequence). The CDR3 runs 14 residues. CDR3 region: CASSFPGGSETQYF. The CDR3 DNA is TGTGCCAGCAGCTTTCCAGGGGGCTCAGAGACCCAGTACTTC.

This rearrangement joins TRBV19 to TRBJ2-1, with 7 bases identical to TRBD2. Germline assignment: CDR1 LNHDA and CDR2 SQIVND (reference sequence). This CDR3 contains 15 residues. J lost 0 bases, V lost 9 bases, and 8 bases had no gene match. CDR3 loop: CASQDGGGSYNEQFF. CDR3 nucleotide sequence: TGTGCCAGCCAAGACGGCGGGGGCTCCTACAATGAGCAGTTCTTC.

This clone was seen a single time. The chain combines TRBV19 with TRBJ1-1; 7 nucleotides line up with TRBD1. The V segment lost 5 bases and the J segment 1 base; nucleotides outside the gene matches: 4. Germline CDR1 reads LNHDA; CDR2 reads SQIVND (reference sequence). The length of the CDR3 is 14 residues. CDR3 region: CASSWGTENTEAFF. As DNA, the CDR3 is TGTGCCAGTAGTTGGGGGACAGAGAACACTGAAGCTTTCTTT. Full variable domain (outside the CDR3, taken from reference TRBV19 and TRBJ1-1): DGGITQSPKYLFRKEGQNVTLSCEQNLNHDAMYWYRQDPGQGLRLIYYSQIVNDFQKGDIAEGYSVSREKKESFPLTVTSAQKNPTAFYLCASSWGTENTEAFFGQGTRLTVV.

The chain joins TRBV4-1 to TRBJ2-6; D is unresolved. The CDR3 is 14 residues long. From germline, CDR1 is MGHRA and CDR2 YSYEKL. V was clipped by 4 bases and J by 0 bases, with 4 bases between them. In DNA form, the CDR3 reads TGCGCCAGCAGCCTAAGCTCTGGGGCCAACGTCCTGACTTTC. Protein product: CASSLSSGANVLTF.

The J gene is TRBJ1-5, the V gene TRBV28; 10 bases fit TRBD1. The CDR3 length is 14 residues. V lost 6 bases to trimming and J lost 4 bases; unmatched junction nucleotides: 3. CDR1 and CDR2 from the germline V gene are MDHEN and SYDVKM. CDR3 DNA: TGTGCCAGCAGGCCGGGACAGGGGAATCAGCCCCAGCATTTT. Protein sequence: CASRPGQGNQPQHF. Full variable domain (outside the CDR3, taken from reference TRBV28 and TRBJ1-5): DVKVTQSSRYLVKRTGEKVFLECVQDMDHENMFWYRQDPGLGLRLIYFSYDVKMKEKGDIPEGYSVSREKKERFSLILESASTNQTSMYLCASRPGQGNQPQHFGDGTRLSIL.

This chain links TRBV30 with TRBJ2-7; D unclear. The CDR3 sequence is 13 residues long. Germline-derived CDR1 and CDR2 are GTSNPN and SVGIG (reference sequence). The germline V and J ends were trimmed by 1 base and 5 bases, with 12 bases remaining between them. The CDR3 DNA reads as TGTGCCTGGAGTGACTATGGGGTCGACGAGCAGTACTTC. The encoded protein is CAWSDYGVDEQYF.

V gene TRBV9 combines with J gene TRBJ2-2; D not resolved. V dropped 0 bases and J dropped 1 base, with 4 bases sitting between them. Germline CDR1 is SGDLS and CDR2 is YYNGEE. The CDR3 has 14 residues. CDR3 nucleotides: TGTGCCAGCAGCGTAGTTCTGAACACCGGGGAGCTGTTTTTT. Translation: CASSVVLNTGELFF.

This chain connects TRBV28 to TRBJ2-3; D might be TRBD2 (5 bases). The CDR3 runs 13 residues. CDR1 is MDHEN and CDR2 is SYDVKM in the germline V gene. Trimming removed 8 bases from V and 2 bases from J, with 11 bases in between. DNA for the CDR3: TGTGCCAGCTCCCCCGGACTCACAGATACGCAGTATTTT. This codes for CASSPGLTDTQYF.

V is TRBV5-1 and J is TRBJ1-1; D not certain. The CDR3 spans 14 residues. Deletions cut 6 bases from V and 6 bases from J, with 18 bases between. In germline, CDR1 is SGHRS, CDR2 YFSETQ. Here the CDR3 DNA reads TGCGCCAGCACCCTCTACTGGGGTGAGGCTGAAGCTTTCTTT. Translated: CASTLYWGEAEAFF.

This chain uses TRBV27 with TRBJ2-7; D perhaps matches TRBD1 (6 bases). Germline V gene lookup returns CDR1 MNHEY and CDR2 SMNVEV (reference sequence). The CDR3 is 13 residues long. Trimming left V 7 bases short and J 6 bases short, with 16 bases between. The CDR3 DNA is TGTGCCAGCATACCCACGGACAGTTCCGAGCAGTACTTC. Translation: CASIPTDSSEQYF.

The rearrangement links TRBV6-6 to TRBJ2-7, with TRBD2 matching over 10 bases. Germline V gives CDR1 MNHNY, CDR2 SVGAGI (reference sequence). The CDR3 spans 16 residues. Unmatched junction bases numbered 16, after V lost 2 bases and J lost 12 bases. The CDR3 protein is CASSYAPSTSGPSLYF. The CDR3 coding sequence is TGTGCCAGCAGTTACGCGCCATCGACTAGCGGGCCTTCGCTGTACTTC.

Turning to this clone: The same CDR3 is also encoded by other DNA sequences in this sample. The V call is TRBV29-1, the J call TRBJ1-2, with D maybe TRBD1 (5 bases). Deletions cut 4 bases from V and 8 bases from J, with 17 bases between. CDR3 size: 13 residues. Germline CDR1 and CDR2: SQVTM and ANQGSEA. CDR3 nucleotide sequence: TGCAGCGTTGGGGGGAGGGAGGGCGGGGGCTACACCTTC. It codes for CSVGGREGGGYTF.